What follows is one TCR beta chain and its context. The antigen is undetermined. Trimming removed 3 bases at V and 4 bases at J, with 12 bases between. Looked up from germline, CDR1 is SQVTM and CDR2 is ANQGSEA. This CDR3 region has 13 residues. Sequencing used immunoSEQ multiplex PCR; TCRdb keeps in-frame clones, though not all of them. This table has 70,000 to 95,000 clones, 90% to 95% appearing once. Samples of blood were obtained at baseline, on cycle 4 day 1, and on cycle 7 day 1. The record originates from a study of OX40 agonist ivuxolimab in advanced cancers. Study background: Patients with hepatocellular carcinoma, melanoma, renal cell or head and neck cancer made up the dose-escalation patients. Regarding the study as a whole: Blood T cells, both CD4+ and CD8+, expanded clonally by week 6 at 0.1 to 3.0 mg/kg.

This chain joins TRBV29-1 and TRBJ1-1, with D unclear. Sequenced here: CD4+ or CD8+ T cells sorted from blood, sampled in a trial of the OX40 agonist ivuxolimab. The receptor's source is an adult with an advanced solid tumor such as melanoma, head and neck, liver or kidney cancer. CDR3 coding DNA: TGCAGCGTTGATGCAGGAAGCAGCACTGAAGCTTTCTTT. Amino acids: CSVDAGSSTEAFF.